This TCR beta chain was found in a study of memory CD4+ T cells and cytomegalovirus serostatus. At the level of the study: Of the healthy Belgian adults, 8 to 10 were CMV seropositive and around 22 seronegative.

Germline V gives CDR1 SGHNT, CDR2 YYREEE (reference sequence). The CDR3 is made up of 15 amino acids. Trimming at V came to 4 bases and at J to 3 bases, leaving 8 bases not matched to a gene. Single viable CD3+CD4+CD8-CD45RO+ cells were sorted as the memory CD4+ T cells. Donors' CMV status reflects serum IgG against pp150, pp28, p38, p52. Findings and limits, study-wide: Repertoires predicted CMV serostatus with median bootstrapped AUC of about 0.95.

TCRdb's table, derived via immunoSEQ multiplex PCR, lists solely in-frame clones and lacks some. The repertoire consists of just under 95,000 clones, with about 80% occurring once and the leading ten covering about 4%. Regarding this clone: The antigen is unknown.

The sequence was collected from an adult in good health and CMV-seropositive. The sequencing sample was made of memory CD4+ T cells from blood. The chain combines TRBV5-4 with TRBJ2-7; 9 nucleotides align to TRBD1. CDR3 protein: CASSDATGGGYEQYF. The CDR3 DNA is TGTGCCAGCAGCGACGCGACAGGGGGAGGCTACGAGCAGTACTTC.